The 24 T cell receptor beta chains given below trace back to one sample, sequenced in a study of cytomegalovirus exposure and HLA in healthy donors. Vbeta (60) and Jbeta (13) primers were used in the PCR. The repertoire was sequenced with immunoSEQ multiplex PCR; TCRdb's copy has only in-frame clones and lacks some. The sample records around 180,000 clones, more than 70% being singletons. The source material was PBMCs. These receptors came from a middle-aged woman in good health and CMV-seronegative.

This rearrangement joins TRBV25-1 to TRBJ1-2; possibly TRBD1 for D (5 bases). CDR1 and CDR2 (germline): MGHDK, SYGVNS. The CDR3 covers 14 residues. V lost 4 bases and J lost 7, with 16 bases in between. In DNA, the CDR3 is TGTGCCAGCAGTGGCCGGGGGGGGAGTTCTGGCTACACCTTC. This gives the protein CASSGRGGSSGYTF.

V is TRBV11-2 and J is TRBJ2-7; the D gene is possibly TRBD2 (6 bases). Trimming took 5 bases from V and 1 from J, leaving 15 bases between them. This CDR3 comprises 15 residues. From germline, CDR1 is SGHAT and CDR2 FQNNGV. The CDR3 protein is CASSPSLAGSYEQYF. The CDR3 DNA sequence: TGTGCCAGCAGCCCATCACTAGCAGGTTCCTACGAGCAGTACTTC.

The chain couples TRBV28 to TRBJ2-1; D might be TRBD2 (7 bases). Germline V gene lookup returns CDR1 MDHEN and CDR2 SYDVKM. This CDR3 spans 15 amino acids. V lost 11 bases and J 1 base, leaving 18 bases between the germline ends. As DNA, the CDR3 is TGTGCCCTCAGCCTAAGGGGGGGGTCCTACAATGAGCAGTTCTTC. It encodes CALSLRGGSYNEQFF. The full variable domain, its missing parts supplied by reference TRBV28 and TRBJ2-1, is DVKVTQSSRYLVKRTGEKVFLECVQDMDHENMFWYRQDPGLGLRLIYFSYDVKMKEKGDIPEGYSVSREKKERFSLILESASTNQTSMYLCALSLRGGSYNEQFFGPGTRLTVL.

A remark on this clone: At the DNA level, this CDR3 is encoded by other sequences in the same sample as well. The rearrangement joins TRBV7-2 to TRBJ1-2; 7 bases align to TRBD1. V shed 6 bases, J shed 4 bases, and the junction held 5 bases outside the gene matches. This CDR3 spans 13 amino acids. The germline CDR1 and CDR2 sequences are SGHTA and FQGNSA. This CDR3 reads CASSPQGSYGYTF. The CDR3 DNA reads TGTGCCAGCAGTCCACAGGGGTCCTATGGCTACACCTTC.

The gene calls are TRBV29-1 and TRBJ2-1, with 9 nucleotides matching TRBD2. V trimming: 4 bases; J trimming: 10 bases; junction bases outside the gene matches: 11. The V gene's germline CDR1 is SQVTM and CDR2 ANQGSEA. This CDR3 has 14 residues. The CDR3 here is CSVAVASGVPEQFF. Written as DNA, the CDR3 is TGCAGCGTTGCTGTGGCTAGCGGGGTCCCAGAGCAGTTCTTC.

This clone was counted once. The chain employs TRBV2 and TRBJ1-1; no clear D. Germline V lookup: CDR1 SNHLY, CDR2 FYNNEI. Trimming took off 4 bases at V and 7 bases at J, with 13 bases between the two ends. This CDR3 has 13 residues. In DNA, the CDR3 is TGTGCCAGCAGTGCCGGGAAGATAAGTGAAGCTTTCTTT. Translated, it gives CASSAGKISEAFF.

This chain uses TRBV7-9 with TRBJ2-3, with 13 bases aligning to TRBD2. The CDR3 is made up of 16 amino acids. Looked up from germline, CDR1 is SEHNR and CDR2 is FQNEAQ (reference sequence). The V segment lost 5 bases and the J segment 5 bases; nucleotides outside the gene matches: 7. The CDR3 loop reads CASSIGLAGAGDTQYF. The CDR3 DNA sequence: TGTGCCAGCAGCATTGGACTAGCGGGAGCAGGAGATACGCAGTATTTT.

J is TRBJ2-5 and V is TRBV30, with TRBD1 matching over 7 bases. J was trimmed by 2 bases and V by 0 bases; bases with no gene match: 6. The CDR3 has 15 amino acids. Per germline, CDR1 GTSNPN and CDR2 SVGIG (reference sequence). The CDR3 nucleotides are TGTGCCTGGAGTGTAGGACAGGCGAAACAAGAGACCCAGTACTTC. Translating it yields CAWSVGQAKQETQYF. Based on the CDR3 plus reference TRBV30 and TRBJ2-5, the full variable domain is SQTIHQWPATLVQPVGSPLSLECTVEGTSNPNLYWYRQAAGRGLQLLFYSVGIGQISSEVPQNLSASRPQDRQFILSSKKLLLSDSGFYLCAWSVGQAKQETQYFGPGTRLLVL.

This chain joins TRBV28 and TRBJ1-2; D unresolved. Germline V gene lookup returns CDR1 MDHEN and CDR2 SYDVKM. Deletions cut 5 bases from V and 4 bases from J, with 11 bases between. The CDR3 is made up of 13 amino acids. The CDR3 DNA follows: TGTGCCAGCAGTCCTGGGGAGGGCTATGGCTACACCTTC. This codes for CASSPGEGYGYTF.

The V gene is TRBV11-3, the J gene TRBJ2-7, with 9 positions matching TRBD2. Per the germline V gene, CDR1 is SGHNT and CDR2 is YENEEA. This CDR3 has 16 amino acids. V lost 2 bases and J lost 1; bases outside the gene matches: 6. CDR3 residues: CASSLIFLAGSYEQYV. Here the CDR3 DNA reads TGTGCCAGCAGCTTAATCTTCCTAGCGGGGTCCTACGAGCAGTACGTC.

This chain connects TRBV7-8 to TRBJ2-1; weak D call: TRBD1 (6 bases). The CDR3 length is 15 residues. Germline V gene data show CDR1 as SGHVS and CDR2 as FQNEAQ. Trimming shortened V by 1 base and J by 9 bases, and 16 bases separated the two germline ends. The chain's CDR3 is CASSLERGRAGEQFF. The CDR3 DNA sequence: TGTGCCAGCAGCTTAGAAAGGGGGAGAGCAGGTGAGCAGTTCTTC.

The rearrangement joins TRBV7-9 to TRBJ1-2; 12 nucleotides match TRBD1. After removal of 4 bases from V and 7 bases from J, the junction contained 4 bases not matched to a gene. The V gene's germline CDR1 is SEHNR and CDR2 FQNEAQ (reference sequence). The CDR3 covers 14 residues. The CDR3 coding sequence is TGTGCCAGCAGCTCGGGACAGGGGGCCGGTGGCTACACCTTC. Translating gives CASSSGQGAGGYTF.

The chain joins TRBV13 to TRBJ1-4; 9 nucleotides line up with TRBD1. This CDR3 is built from 15 residues. Germline-derived CDR1 and CDR2 are PRHDT and FYEKMQ (reference sequence). J lost 8 bases, V lost 3 bases, and 7 bases had no gene match. The chain's CDR3 is CASSLGTGSSEKLFF. The CDR3 DNA reads as TGTGCCAGCAGCTTGGGGACAGGGAGCTCGGAAAAACTGTTTTTT.

V usage is TRBV6-5 and J usage is TRBJ1-4; 7 nucleotides line up with TRBD1. V lost 4 bases to trimming and J lost 5 bases; unmatched junction nucleotides: 4. CDR1 and CDR2 from the germline V gene are MNHEY and SVGAGI. The CDR3 contains 14 residues. The chain's CDR3 is CASSLDRSNEKLFF. CDR3 DNA: TGTGCCAGCAGTTTGGACAGGTCGAATGAAAAACTGTTTTTT.

The rearrangement uses TRBV7-9 and TRBJ2-2; 7 nucleotides line up with TRBD1. Germline trimming cut 9 bases from V and 2 bases from J; bases unmatched to any gene: 9. Germline-derived CDR1 and CDR2 are SEHNR and FQNEAQ (reference sequence). There are 15 residues in the CDR3. CDR3 loop: CASMPDRINTGELFF. The CDR3 DNA sequence: TGTGCCAGTATGCCGGACAGGATTAACACCGGGGAGCTGTTTTTT.

A few counts support this clone. The rearrangement uses TRBV9 and TRBJ2-1, with a weak D call TRBD2 (5 bases). The V gene lost 6 bases and the J gene lost 8 bases, with 36 bases spanning the gap. CDR3 length equals 20 residues. Per the germline V gene, CDR1 is SGDLS and CDR2 is YYNGEE. DNA of the CDR3: TGTGCCAGCACCCCATCTATCCTTTCCCCCGTAGCGTTAAGCGGAGATGAGCAGTTCTTC. It specifies CASTPSILSPVALSGDEQFF.

This clone was seen a handful of times. This chain links TRBV14 with TRBJ2-5, with D unresolved. The CDR3 contains 12 residues. The germline V and J ends were trimmed by 5 bases and 8 bases, with 12 bases remaining between them. CDR1 is SGHDN, CDR2 FVKESK, per germline. The chain's CDR3 is CASSAQHQTQYF. In DNA, the CDR3 is TGTGCCAGCAGCGCACAGCACCAAACCCAGTACTTC.

In this sample, this clone turned up once. This chain uses TRBV14 with TRBJ1-1, with TRBD1 matching 8 bases. The CDR3 has 18 amino acids. Germline trimming cut 5 bases from V and 0 bases from J; bases unmatched to any gene: 14. Per the germline V gene, CDR1 is SGHDN and CDR2 is FVKESK. CDR3 in amino acids: CASSRIGPWTGMNTEAFF. Written as DNA, the CDR3 is TGTGCCAGCAGCAGGATAGGGCCGTGGACAGGGATGAACACTGAAGCTTTCTTT.

This chain uses TRBV14 with TRBJ2-2; a possible D gene is TRBD2 (6 bases). This CDR3 contains 15 residues. CDR1 is SGHDN and CDR2 is FVKESK in the germline V gene. Between the trimmed V and J ends, which lost 3 bases and 5 bases, there was a span of 13 bases. CDR3 DNA: TGTGCCAGCAGCCACGAGCGGGTGGGGACCGGGGAGCTGTTTTTT. Translation gives CASSHERVGTGELFF.

The V and J genes are TRBV9 and TRBJ1-2; possible D gene TRBD1, 5 bases. The germline CDR1 and CDR2 sequences are SGDLS and YYNGEE. The CDR3 extends over 13 amino acids. V lost 0 bases and J lost 4, with 7 bases in between. The CDR3 region is CASSVGDSYGYTF. The CDR3 nucleotides are TGTGCCAGCAGCGTAGGGGACTCCTATGGCTACACCTTC.

In its sample, this clone was seen once. This chain joins TRBV15 and TRBJ1-1; TRBD1 aligns across 8 bases. This CDR3 is 15 amino acids long. Germline V lookup: CDR1 LNHNV, CDR2 YYDKDF (reference sequence). V was pared by 3 bases and J by 3 bases, with 6 bases of the junction left unmatched. CDR3 nucleotide sequence: TGTGCCACCAGCAGGGCAAGACAGGGGTACACTGAAGCTTTCTTT. The encoded protein is CATSRARQGYTEAFF.

This clone was observed a handful of times. The chain has TRBV5-4 and TRBJ2-4, with D tentatively TRBD2 (5 bases). The CDR3 is made up of 17 amino acids. V dropped 2 bases and J dropped 2 bases, with 17 bases sitting between them. Germline V gene lookup returns CDR1 SGHNT and CDR2 YYREEE (reference sequence). CDR3 region: CASSLFGRDMTKNIQYF. The CDR3 DNA reads TGTGCCAGCAGCTTATTTGGACGGGATATGACCAAAAACATTCAGTACTTC.

As to this clone: Within the sample, other DNA sequences also encode this same CDR3. The chain combines TRBV19 with TRBJ1-2; 8 bases fit TRBD1. The germline gives CDR1 LNHDA, CDR2 SQIVND (reference sequence). The CDR3 is 13 residues long. V was clipped by 6 bases and J by 8 bases; unmatched bases: 8. The chain's CDR3 is CASSSRQGSGYTF. The CDR3 DNA reads as TGTGCCAGTAGCTCACGACAGGGGAGCGGCTACACCTTC. The variable domain in full, with the rest retrieved from reference TRBV19 and TRBJ1-2, is DGGITQSPKYLFRKEGQNVTLSCEQNLNHDAMYWYRQDPGQGLRLIYYSQIVNDFQKGDIAEGYSVSREKKESFPLTVTSAQKNPTAFYLCASSSRQGSGYTFGSGTRLTVV.

On this clone: One end of the junction is discordant with germline, which a read error may explain. J is TRBJ1-1 and V is TRBV7-9; maybe TRBD1 (6 bases). The CDR3 contains 14 residues. The germline V gene has CDR1 SEHNR and CDR2 FQNEAQ (reference sequence). The DNA of the CDR3 is TGTTCCAGCAGCTTCGGGACAACTCACACTGAAGCTTTCTTT. Encoded protein: CSSSFGTTHTEAFF.